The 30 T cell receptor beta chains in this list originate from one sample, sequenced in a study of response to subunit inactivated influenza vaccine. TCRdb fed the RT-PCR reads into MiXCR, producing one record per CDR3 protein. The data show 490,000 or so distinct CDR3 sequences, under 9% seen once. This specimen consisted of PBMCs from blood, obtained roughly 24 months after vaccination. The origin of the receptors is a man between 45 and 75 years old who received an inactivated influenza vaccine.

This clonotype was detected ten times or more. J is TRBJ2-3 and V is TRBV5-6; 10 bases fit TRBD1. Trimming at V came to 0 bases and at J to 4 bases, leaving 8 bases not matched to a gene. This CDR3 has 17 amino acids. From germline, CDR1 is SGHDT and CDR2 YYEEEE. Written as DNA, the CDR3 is TGTGCCAGCAGCTTGGGGACAGGGGGGACGCACGCAGATACGCAGTATTTT. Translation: CASSLGTGGTHADTQYF.

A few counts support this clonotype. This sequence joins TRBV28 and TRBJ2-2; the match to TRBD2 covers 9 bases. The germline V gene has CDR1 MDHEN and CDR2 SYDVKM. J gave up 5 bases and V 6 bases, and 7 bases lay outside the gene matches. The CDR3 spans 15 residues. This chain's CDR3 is CASSRSGGRTGELFF. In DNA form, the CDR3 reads TGTGCCAGCAGCCGAAGCGGGGGGCGGACCGGGGAGCTGTTTTTT.

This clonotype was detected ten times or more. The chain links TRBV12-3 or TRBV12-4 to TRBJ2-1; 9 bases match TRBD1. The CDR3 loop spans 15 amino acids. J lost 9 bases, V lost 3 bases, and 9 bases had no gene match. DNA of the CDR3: TGTGCCAGCAGTTTGGAGACAGGGGGACGTGCTGAGCAGTTCTTC. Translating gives CASSLETGGRAEQFF.

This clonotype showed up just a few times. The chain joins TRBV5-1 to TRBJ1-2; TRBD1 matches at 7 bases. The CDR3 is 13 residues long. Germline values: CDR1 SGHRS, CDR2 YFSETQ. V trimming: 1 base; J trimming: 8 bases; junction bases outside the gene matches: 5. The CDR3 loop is CASSLSPDRGYTF. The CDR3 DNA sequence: TGCGCCAGCAGCTTGTCCCCGGACAGGGGCTACACCTTC.

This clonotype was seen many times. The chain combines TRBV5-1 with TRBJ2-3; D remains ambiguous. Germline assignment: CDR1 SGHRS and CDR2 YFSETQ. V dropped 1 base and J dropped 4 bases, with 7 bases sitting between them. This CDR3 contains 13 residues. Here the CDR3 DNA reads TGCGCCAGCAGCTTGAGAAAGGCAGATACGCAGTATTTT. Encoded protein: CASSLRKADTQYF.

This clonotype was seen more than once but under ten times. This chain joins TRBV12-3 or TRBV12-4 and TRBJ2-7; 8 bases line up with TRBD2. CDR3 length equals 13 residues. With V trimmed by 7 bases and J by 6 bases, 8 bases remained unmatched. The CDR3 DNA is TGTGCCAGCAAGATCGGAACTAGCGGCGAGCAGTACTTC. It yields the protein CASKIGTSGEQYF.

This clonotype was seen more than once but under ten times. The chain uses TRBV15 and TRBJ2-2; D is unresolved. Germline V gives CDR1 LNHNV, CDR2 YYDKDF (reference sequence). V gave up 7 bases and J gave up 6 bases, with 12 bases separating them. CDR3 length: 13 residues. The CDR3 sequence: CATNPDIPGELFF. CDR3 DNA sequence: TGTGCCACCAACCCCGACATACCCGGGGAGCTGTTTTTT.

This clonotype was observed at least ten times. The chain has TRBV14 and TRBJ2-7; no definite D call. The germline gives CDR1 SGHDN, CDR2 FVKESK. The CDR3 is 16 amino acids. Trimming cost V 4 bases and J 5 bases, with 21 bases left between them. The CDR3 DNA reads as TGTGCCAGCAGCCCCCTCGAGGCATCCTTGCTCGACGAGCAGTACTTC. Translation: CASSPLEASLLDEQYF.

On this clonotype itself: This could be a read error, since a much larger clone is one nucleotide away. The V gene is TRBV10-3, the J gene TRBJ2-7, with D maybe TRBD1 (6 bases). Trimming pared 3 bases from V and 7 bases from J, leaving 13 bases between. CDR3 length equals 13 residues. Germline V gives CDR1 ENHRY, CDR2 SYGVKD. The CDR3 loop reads CAISEGQSKEQYF. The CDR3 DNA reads TGTGCCATCAGTGAAGGACAGTCCAAGGAGCAGTACTTC.

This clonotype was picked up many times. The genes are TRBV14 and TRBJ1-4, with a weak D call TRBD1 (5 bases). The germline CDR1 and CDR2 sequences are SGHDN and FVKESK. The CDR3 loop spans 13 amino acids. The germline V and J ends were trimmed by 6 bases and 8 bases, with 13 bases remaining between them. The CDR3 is CASSQGPREKLFF. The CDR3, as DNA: TGTGCCAGCAGTCAGGGTCCGAGGGAAAAACTGTTTTTT.

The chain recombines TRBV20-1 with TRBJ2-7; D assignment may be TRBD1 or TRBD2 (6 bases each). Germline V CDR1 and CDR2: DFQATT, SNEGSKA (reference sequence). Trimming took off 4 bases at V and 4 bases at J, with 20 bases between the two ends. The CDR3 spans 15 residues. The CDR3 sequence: CSATPGPRGRYEQYF. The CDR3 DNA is TGCAGTGCTACCCCGGGACCCCGGGGGCGATACGAGCAGTACTTC.

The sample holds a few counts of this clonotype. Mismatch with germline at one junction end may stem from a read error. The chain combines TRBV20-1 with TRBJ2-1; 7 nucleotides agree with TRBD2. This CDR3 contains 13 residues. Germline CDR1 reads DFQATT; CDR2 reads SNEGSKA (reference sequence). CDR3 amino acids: CSASPSPGGLLLF. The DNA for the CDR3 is TGCAGTGCTAGTCCCAGCCCGGGAGGCCTGTTGCTCTTC.

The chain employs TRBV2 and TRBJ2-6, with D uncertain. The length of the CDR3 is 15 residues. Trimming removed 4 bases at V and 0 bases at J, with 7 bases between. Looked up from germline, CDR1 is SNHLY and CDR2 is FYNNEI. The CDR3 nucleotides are TGTGCCAGCAGTGTAAAGTTCTCTGGGGCCAACGTCCTGACTTTC. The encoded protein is CASSVKFSGANVLTF.

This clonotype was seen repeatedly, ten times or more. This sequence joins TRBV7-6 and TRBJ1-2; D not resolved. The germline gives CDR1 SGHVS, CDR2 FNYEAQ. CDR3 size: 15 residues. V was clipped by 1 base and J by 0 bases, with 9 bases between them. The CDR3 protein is CASSLGSGSNYGYTF. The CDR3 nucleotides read TGTGCCAGCAGCTTAGGATCCGGGTCTAACTATGGCTACACCTTC. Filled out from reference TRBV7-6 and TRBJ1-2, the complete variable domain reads GAGVSQSPRYKVTKRGQDVALRCDPISGHVSLYWYRQALGQGPEFLTYFNYEAQQDKSGLPNDRFSAERPEGSISTLTIQRTEQRDSAMYRCASSLGSGSNYGYTFGSGTRLTVV.

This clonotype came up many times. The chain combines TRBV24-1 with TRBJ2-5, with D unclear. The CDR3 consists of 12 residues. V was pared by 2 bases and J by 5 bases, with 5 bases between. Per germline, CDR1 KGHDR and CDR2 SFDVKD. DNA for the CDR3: TGTGCCACCAGTGATTACCGCGAGACCCAGTACTTC. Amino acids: CATSDYRETQYF.

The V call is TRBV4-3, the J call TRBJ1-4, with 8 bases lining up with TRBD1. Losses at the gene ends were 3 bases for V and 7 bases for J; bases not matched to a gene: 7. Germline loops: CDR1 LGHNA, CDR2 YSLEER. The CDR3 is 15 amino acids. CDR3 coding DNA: TGCGCCAGCAGCCAGGCAGGGGGCGCGGGTGAAAAACTGTTTTTT. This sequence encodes CASSQAGGAGEKLFF.

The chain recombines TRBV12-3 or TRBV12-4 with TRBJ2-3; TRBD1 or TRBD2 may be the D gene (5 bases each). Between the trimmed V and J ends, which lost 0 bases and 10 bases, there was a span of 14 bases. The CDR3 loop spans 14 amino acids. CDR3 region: CASSLAGPGTPQYF. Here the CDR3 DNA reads TGTGCCAGCAGTTTAGCCGGGCCTGGGACCCCGCAGTATTTT.

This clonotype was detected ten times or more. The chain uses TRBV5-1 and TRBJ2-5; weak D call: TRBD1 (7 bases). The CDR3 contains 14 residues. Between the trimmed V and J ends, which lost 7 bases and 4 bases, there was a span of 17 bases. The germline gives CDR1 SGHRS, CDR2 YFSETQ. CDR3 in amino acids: CASSDRPGGETQYF. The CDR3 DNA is TGCGCCAGCTCGGACAGGCCCGGGGGAGAGACCCAGTACTTC.

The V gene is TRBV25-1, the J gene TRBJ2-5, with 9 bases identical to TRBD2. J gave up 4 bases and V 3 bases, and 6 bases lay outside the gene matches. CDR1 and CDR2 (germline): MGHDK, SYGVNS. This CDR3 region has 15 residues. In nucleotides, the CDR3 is TGTGCCAGCAGTGAGGGCGGGGGGGCCACAGAGACCCAGTACTTC. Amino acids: CASSEGGGATETQYF.

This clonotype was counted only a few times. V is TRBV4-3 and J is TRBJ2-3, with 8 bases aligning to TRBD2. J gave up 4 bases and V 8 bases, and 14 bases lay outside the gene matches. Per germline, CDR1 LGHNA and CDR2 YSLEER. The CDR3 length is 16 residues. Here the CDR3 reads CASGRISGSGADTQYF. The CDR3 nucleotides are TGCGCCAGCGGAAGGATAAGCGGGAGTGGCGCAGATACGCAGTATTTT.

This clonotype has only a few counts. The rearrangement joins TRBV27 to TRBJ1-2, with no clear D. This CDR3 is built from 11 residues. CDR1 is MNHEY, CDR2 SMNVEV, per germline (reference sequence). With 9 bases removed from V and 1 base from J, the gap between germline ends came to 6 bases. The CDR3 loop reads CASGNNYGYTF. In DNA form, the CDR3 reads TGTGCCAGTGGGAATAACTATGGCTACACCTTC.

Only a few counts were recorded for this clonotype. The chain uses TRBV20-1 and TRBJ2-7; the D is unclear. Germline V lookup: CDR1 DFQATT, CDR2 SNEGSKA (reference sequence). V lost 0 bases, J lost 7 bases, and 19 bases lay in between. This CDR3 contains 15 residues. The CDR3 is CSARDIQRVTEEQYF. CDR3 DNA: TGCAGTGCTAGAGATATCCAGCGCGTTACTGAGGAGCAGTACTTC.

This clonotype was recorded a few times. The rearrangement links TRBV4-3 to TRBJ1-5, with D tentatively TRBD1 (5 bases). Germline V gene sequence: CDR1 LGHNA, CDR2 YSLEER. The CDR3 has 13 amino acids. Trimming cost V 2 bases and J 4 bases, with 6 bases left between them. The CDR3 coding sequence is TGCGCCAGCAGCCAAAGGGGTAATCAGCCCCAGCATTTT. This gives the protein CASSQRGNQPQHF.

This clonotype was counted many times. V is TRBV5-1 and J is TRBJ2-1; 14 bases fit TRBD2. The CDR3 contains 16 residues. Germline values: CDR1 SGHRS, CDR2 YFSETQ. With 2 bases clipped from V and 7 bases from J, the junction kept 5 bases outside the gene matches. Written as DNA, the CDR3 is TGCGCCAGCAGCTTTACGGGACTAGCGGGAGATAATGAGCAGTTCTTC. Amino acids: CASSFTGLAGDNEQFF.

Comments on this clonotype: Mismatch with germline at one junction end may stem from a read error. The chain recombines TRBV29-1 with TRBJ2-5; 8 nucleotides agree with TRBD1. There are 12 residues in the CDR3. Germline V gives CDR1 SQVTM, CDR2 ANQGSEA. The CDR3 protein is CSATRGQETQHF. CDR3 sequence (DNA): TGCAGCGCAACCAGGGGGCAAGAGACCCAGCACTTC.

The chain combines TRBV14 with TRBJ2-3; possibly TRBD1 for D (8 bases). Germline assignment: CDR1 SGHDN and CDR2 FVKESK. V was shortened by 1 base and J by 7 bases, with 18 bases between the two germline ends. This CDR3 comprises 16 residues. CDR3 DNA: TGTGCCAGCAGCCAAGTGGGAGACAGGGGAGGGCATACGCAGTATTTT. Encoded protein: CASSQVGDRGGHTQYF.

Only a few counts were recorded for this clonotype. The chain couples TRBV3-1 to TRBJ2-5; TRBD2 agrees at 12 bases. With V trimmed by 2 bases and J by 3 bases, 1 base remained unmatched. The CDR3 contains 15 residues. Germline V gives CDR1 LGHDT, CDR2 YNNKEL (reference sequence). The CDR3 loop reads CASSQRTSGKETQYF. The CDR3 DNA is TGTGCCAGCAGCCAACGGACTAGCGGGAAAGAGACCCAGTACTTC.

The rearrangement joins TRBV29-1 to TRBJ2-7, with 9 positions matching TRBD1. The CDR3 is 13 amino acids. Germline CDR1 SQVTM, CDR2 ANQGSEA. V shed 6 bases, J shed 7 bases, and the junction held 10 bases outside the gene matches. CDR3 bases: TGCAGCGTGAAGGACAGGGGAATTGGGGAGCAGTACTTC. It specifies CSVKDRGIGEQYF.

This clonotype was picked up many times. CDR3 region: CASSSVGRAPEYYGYTF. In DNA, the CDR3 is TGCGCCAGCAGCTCGGTCGGGCGGGCTCCGGAATACTATGGCTACACCTTC. The J gene is TRBJ1-2, the V gene TRBV5-1; D gene ambiguous. Trimming took 3 bases from V and 3 from J, leaving 21 bases between them. Germline loops: CDR1 SGHRS, CDR2 YFSETQ. The CDR3 has 17 amino acids.

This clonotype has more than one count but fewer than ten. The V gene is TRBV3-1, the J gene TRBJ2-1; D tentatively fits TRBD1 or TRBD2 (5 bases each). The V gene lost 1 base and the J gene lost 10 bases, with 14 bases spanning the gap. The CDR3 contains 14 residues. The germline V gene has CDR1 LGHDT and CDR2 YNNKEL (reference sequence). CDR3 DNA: TGTGCCAGCAGCCAAGGGGTAGGCGAGGGGGAGCAGTTCTTC. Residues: CASSQGVGEGEQFF.